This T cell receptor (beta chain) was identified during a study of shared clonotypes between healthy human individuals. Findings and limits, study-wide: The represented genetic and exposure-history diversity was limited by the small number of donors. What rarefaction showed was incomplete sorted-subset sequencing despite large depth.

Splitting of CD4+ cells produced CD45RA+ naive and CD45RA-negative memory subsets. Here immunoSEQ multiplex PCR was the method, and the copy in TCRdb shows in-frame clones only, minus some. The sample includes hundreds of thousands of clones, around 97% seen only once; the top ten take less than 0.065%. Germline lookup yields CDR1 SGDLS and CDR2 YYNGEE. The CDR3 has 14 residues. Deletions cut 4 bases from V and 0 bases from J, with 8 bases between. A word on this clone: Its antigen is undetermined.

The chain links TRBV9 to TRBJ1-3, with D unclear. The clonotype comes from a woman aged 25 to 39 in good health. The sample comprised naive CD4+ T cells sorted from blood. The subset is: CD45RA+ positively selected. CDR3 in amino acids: CASSSLGSGNTIYF. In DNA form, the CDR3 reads TGTGCCAGCAGCTCCCTGGGCTCTGGAAACACCATATATTTT.